One T cell receptor (beta chain) is described in this entry. The sample originates from a study of identical twins. Using its own MiXCR run on the 5' RACE reads, TCRdb lists one record per CDR3 protein. The table has around 490,000 distinct CDR3 sequences, roughly an eighth seen once. The CDR3 spans 15 residues. From germline, CDR1 is MNHEY and CDR2 SVGEGT. V was shortened by 7 bases and J by 2 bases, with 18 bases between the two germline ends. These same data were also listed under a study on yellow fever vaccine responses in identical twins.

The sample consisted of CD4+ T cells sorted from blood. The chain carries TRBV6-2 or TRBV6-3 and TRBJ2-7; unclear D gene. This sequence was found in a woman under 30 in good health. CDR3 in amino acids: CASTNPLRFPYEQYF. CDR3 coding DNA: TGTGCCAGCACGAACCCCCTTCGCTTCCCCTACGAGCAGTACTTC.